This record looks at one T cell receptor beta chain sequence and its context. The data originate from a study of blood T cells in healthy people across ages. Extracted total RNA amounted to at least 5.5 micrograms for each sample. The V gene end was trimmed by 2 bases and the J gene end by 4 bases; junction bases not matched to a gene: 15. In germline, CDR1 is DFQATT, CDR2 SNEGSKA (reference sequence). The CDR3 extends over 17 amino acids. A second PCR of 7 to 11 cycles used a sample-barcoded 5' primer and a J-beta primer mix. TCRdb ran MiXCR on the 5' RACE reads and lists one entry per CDR3 protein. The sample carries 1.5 million to 2 million distinct CDR3 sequences, 28% recorded once.

The TCR was taken from a woman aged 30 to 39 in good health. The chain carries TRBV20-1 and TRBJ2-5; 8 bases fit TRBD1. Input material: blood. This CDR3 reads CSARKPIKDRERETQYF. The CDR3 DNA reads as TGCAGTGCTAGAAAACCCATTAAGGACAGGGAACGAGAGACCCAGTACTTC.